Following are 27 T cell receptor beta chains from one sample sequenced in a study of blood T cell repertoires in COVID-19. Here immunoSEQ multiplex PCR was the method, and the copy in TCRdb shows in-frame clones only, minus some. This table holds about 110,000 clones, roughly 82% found once. Sequencing input: peripheral blood. These TCRs come from a woman aged 55-70 years with acute or convalescent COVID-19.

This clone has only a few counts. V gene TRBV7-3 combines with J gene TRBJ2-1; 8 bases are shared with TRBD2. The CDR3 length is 14 residues. The germline CDR1 and CDR2 sequences are SGHTA and FQGTGA. V shed 1 base, J shed 9 bases, and the junction held 5 bases outside the gene matches. The DNA for the CDR3 is TGTGCCAGCAGCTTAAGGACTAGCCCCAGTGAGCAGTTCTTC. Amino acids: CASSLRTSPSEQFF.

This clone was observed a single time. The chain links TRBV3-1 (or the pseudogene TRBV3-2) to TRBJ1-2; the D gene is possibly TRBD1 (6 bases). The CDR3 spans 14 residues. Germline V gene data show CDR1 as LGHDT and CDR2 as YNNKEL (reference sequence). V lost 1 base to trimming and J lost 7 bases, with 13 bases between them. The CDR3 nucleotides read TGTGCCAGCAGCCAAGGAACAGGGAGGGGTGGCTACACCTTC. Translation gives CASSQGTGRGGYTF.

In its sample, this clone was seen once. The chain employs TRBV7-2 and TRBJ2-3; D might be TRBD1 (6 bases). Per germline, CDR1 SGHTA and CDR2 FQGNSA. V was cut by 4 bases and J by 0 bases, with 11 bases left in between. The CDR3 sequence is 15 residues long. CDR3 protein: CASSSGQPSTDTQYF. In DNA, the CDR3 is TGTGCCAGCAGCTCCGGACAGCCTAGCACAGATACGCAGTATTTT.

The chain carries TRBV2 and TRBJ1-3; TRBD1 might be the D (5 bases). V lost 6 bases to trimming and J lost 8 bases, with 11 bases between them. CDR3 length: 12 amino acids. CDR1 and CDR2 from the germline V gene are SNHLY and FYNNEI. The CDR3 protein is CASRGSGHTIYF. In DNA form, the CDR3 reads TGTGCCAGCAGGGGTTCAGGGCACACCATATATTTT.

The chain joins TRBV30 to TRBJ1-6, with D perhaps TRBD1 (6 bases). This CDR3 spans 14 amino acids. Trimming took 3 bases from V and 3 from J, leaving 9 bases between them. The germline V gene has CDR1 GTSNPN and CDR2 SVGIG (reference sequence). The DNA for the CDR3 is TGTGCCTGGAGCTTGGACAGCTATAATTCACCCCTCCACTTT. Residues: CAWSLDSYNSPLHF. The full variable domain, completed using reference TRBV30 and TRBJ1-6, is SQTIHQWPATLVQPVGSPLSLECTVEGTSNPNLYWYRQAAGRGLQLLFYSVGIGQISSEVPQNLSASRPQDRQFILSSKKLLLSDSGFYLCAWSLDSYNSPLHFGNGTRLTVT.

The V and J genes are TRBV5-1 and TRBJ2-2; 7 bases align to TRBD1. V gave up 5 bases and J gave up 5 bases; unmatched junction bases: 9. CDR3 length equals 15 residues. Germline lookup yields CDR1 SGHRS and CDR2 YFSETQ. The CDR3 spells CASRPAGGVTGELFF. DNA of the CDR3: TGCGCCAGCAGACCGGCAGGGGGAGTGACCGGGGAGCTGTTTTTT.

This clone has only one observation. The gene calls are TRBV4-2 and TRBJ1-1; 8 nucleotides match TRBD1. V was clipped by 8 bases and J by 0 bases; unmatched bases: 2. CDR3 length: 13 residues. CDR1 is LGHNA, CDR2 YNFKEQ, per germline. This CDR3 is CASCRGLNTEAFF. Written as DNA, the CDR3 is TGTGCCAGCTGCAGGGGGCTGAACACTGAAGCTTTCTTT.

The chain recombines TRBV12-3 or TRBV12-4 with TRBJ2-5, with a weak D call TRBD1 (6 bases). CDR3 length: 12 residues. V lost 8 bases and J lost 5, with 12 bases in between. In DNA, the CDR3 is TGTGCCAGCCAAAGGGGGTTGGAGACCCAGTACTTC. Translating it yields CASQRGLETQYF.

The chain employs TRBV9 and TRBJ1-2; D is perhaps TRBD1 (5 bases). Germline V gene lookup returns CDR1 SGDLS and CDR2 YYNGEE. The CDR3 loop spans 14 amino acids. The V end was cut by 3 bases, the J end by 4 bases, with 13 bases between. DNA of the CDR3: TGTGCCAGCAGCGGCGGGGCAGAAATCTATGGCTACACCTTC. Amino acid sequence: CASSGGAEIYGYTF. Complete variable domain (other parts from reference TRBV9 and TRBJ1-2): DSGVTQTPKHLITATGQRVTLRCSPRSGDLSVYWYQQSLDQGLQFLIQYYNGEERAKGNILERFSAQQFPDLHSELNLSSLELGDSALYFCASSGGAEIYGYTFGSGTRLTVV.

In this sample, this clone turned up a few times. CDR3 residues: CASSLGMTGAMDEKLFF. The CDR3 nucleotides are TGTGCCAGCAGCTTAGGAATGACAGGGGCAATGGATGAAAAACTGTTTTTT. The V and J genes are TRBV13 and TRBJ1-4; TRBD1 matches 8 bases. With V trimmed by 0 bases and J by 6 bases, 9 bases remained unmatched. From germline, CDR1 is PRHDT and CDR2 FYEKMQ (reference sequence). The CDR3 runs to 17 residues.

The chain has TRBV4-3 and TRBJ1-2; no definite D call. Trimming cost V 0 bases and J 12 bases, with 26 bases left between them. Germline assignment: CDR1 LGHNA and CDR2 YSLEER. The CDR3 has 17 residues. The CDR3 region is CASSQESISGSQEAHTF. The CDR3 bases are TGCGCCAGCAGCCAAGAATCGATTTCGGGGTCCCAGGAGGCTCACACCTTC.

The CDR3 here is CASSIDQQETQYF. In nucleotides, the CDR3 is TGTGCCAGTAGTATAGATCAACAAGAGACCCAGTACTTC. The rearrangement joins TRBV19 to TRBJ2-5; D call uncertain. This CDR3 comprises 13 residues. Germline V gives CDR1 LNHDA, CDR2 SQIVND (reference sequence). V was pared by 0 bases and J by 2 bases, with 4 bases between.

This chain uses TRBV10-3 with TRBJ2-1; a possible D gene is TRBD1 (5 bases). V was shortened by 6 bases and J by 4 bases, with 7 bases between the two germline ends. The CDR3 is 12 amino acids. Germline V gives CDR1 ENHRY, CDR2 SYGVKD. CDR3 DNA sequence: TGTGCCATCAGGGACATTTACAATGAGCAGTTCTTC. Translation: CAIRDIYNEQFF.

This clone was seen a handful of times. The chain couples TRBV5-4 to TRBJ2-6; D is unresolved. CDR1 SGHNT and CDR2 YYREEE come from the germline V gene (reference sequence). Deletions cut 3 bases from V and 3 bases from J, with 10 bases between. There are 15 residues in the CDR3. The CDR3 region is CASSSQIRGANVLTF. DNA of the CDR3: TGTGCCAGCAGCTCGCAGATCCGTGGGGCCAACGTCCTGACTTTC.

The genes are TRBV6-5 and TRBJ1-2; D not certain. The ends were cut back, 0 bases at V and 7 bases at J, with 9 bases in the middle. CDR1 is MNHEY, CDR2 SVGAGI, per germline. The CDR3 is 13 amino acids. CDR3 in DNA: TGTGCCAGCAGTTACTCGTCCGAGGTTGGCTACACCTTC. Amino acids: CASSYSSEVGYTF.

V usage is TRBV19 and J usage is TRBJ1-3; TRBD1 matches 7 bases. Germline trimming cut 1 base from V and 0 bases from J; bases unmatched to any gene: 3. The CDR3 sequence is 16 residues long. Germline V gene data show CDR1 as LNHDA and CDR2 as SQIVND (reference sequence). The CDR3 coding sequence is TGTGCCAGTAGTATAGCGAACAGGGGCTCTGGAAACACCATATATTTT. Its protein is CASSIANRGSGNTIYF. Together with reference TRBV19 and TRBJ1-3, the CDR3 gives the full variable domain: DGGITQSPKYLFRKEGQNVTLSCEQNLNHDAMYWYRQDPGQGLRLIYYSQIVNDFQKGDIAEGYSVSREKKESFPLTVTSAQKNPTAFYLCASSIANRGSGNTIYFGEGSWLTVV.

This sequence joins TRBV3-1 (or the pseudogene TRBV3-2) and TRBJ2-2; TRBD2 aligns across 9 bases. J lost 4 bases, V lost 11 bases, and 14 bases had no gene match. The CDR3 sequence is 16 residues long. Germline CDR1 LGHDT, CDR2 YNNKEL (reference sequence). CDR3 in DNA: TGTGCCGTAGGAGGACAAGCGGGGGGCTTCACCGGGGAGCTGTTTTTT. Translation gives CAVGGQAGGFTGELFF.

This clone was seen only once. The CDR3 region is CSVKTGSYEQYF. The CDR3 coding sequence is TGCAGCGTAAAGACGGGCTCCTACGAGCAGTACTTC. The chain uses TRBV29-1 and TRBJ2-7, with D unclear. V shed 6 bases and J shed 0 bases, with 9 bases lying between them. The CDR3 is 12 residues long. Germline V CDR1 and CDR2: SQVTM, ANQGSEA.

The chain employs TRBV5-5 and TRBJ1-6; unclear D gene. V was pared by 6 bases and J by 4 bases, with 14 bases between. Germline CDR1 reads SGHKS; CDR2 reads YYEKEE (reference sequence). This CDR3 has 15 residues. The CDR3 is CASIPISGYNSPLHF. The CDR3 nucleotides read TGTGCCAGCATCCCCATCTCGGGGTATAATTCACCCCTCCACTTT.

The table lists this clone with a few counts. The chain combines TRBV29-1 with TRBJ2-3; 7 bases line up with TRBD1. The J segment lost 4 bases and the V segment lost 4 bases, leaving 11 bases of the junction unmatched. The CDR3 sequence is 15 residues long. Germline CDR1 is SQVTM and CDR2 is ANQGSEA. The DNA of the CDR3 is TGCAGCGTTGCCCAAGCGAGGGGGCCGTCAGATACGCAGTATTTT. This codes for CSVAQARGPSDTQYF.

V is TRBV6-2 or TRBV6-3 and J is TRBJ1-1; D uncertain. Germline values: CDR1 MNHEY, CDR2 SVGEGT. The V and J ends lost 2 bases and 0 bases respectively, with 7 bases between them. The CDR3 consists of 14 residues. The CDR3 sequence: CASSYAFMNTEAFF. The DNA of the CDR3 is TGTGCCAGCAGTTACGCGTTTATGAACACTGAAGCTTTCTTT.

The chain's CDR3 is CASSTRGGPVSGNTIYF. The CDR3 DNA sequence: TGTGCCAGCAGTACCCGGGGAGGCCCAGTCTCTGGAAACACCATATATTTT. The rearrangement uses TRBV27 and TRBJ1-3; unclear D gene. The CDR3 consists of 17 residues. Between the trimmed V and J ends, which lost 5 bases and 0 bases, there was a span of 17 bases. Germline-derived CDR1 and CDR2 are MNHEY and SMNVEV (reference sequence).

The chain has TRBV11-2 and TRBJ2-7; D might be TRBD2 (6 bases). The V end was cut by 3 bases, the J end by 7 bases, with 19 bases between. CDR3 length: 15 residues. CDR1 SGHAT and CDR2 FQNNGV come from the germline V gene. CDR3 loop: CASSLGDSLVWEQYF. The CDR3 nucleotides are TGTGCCAGCAGCTTGGGGGACTCCCTGGTTTGGGAGCAGTACTTC.

The chain has TRBV30 and TRBJ1-3, with D possibly matching TRBD1 (6 bases). Trimming left V 1 base short and J 5 bases short, with 18 bases between. Germline V gene lookup returns CDR1 GTSNPN and CDR2 SVGIG (reference sequence). This CDR3 region has 16 residues. In DNA form, the CDR3 reads TGTGCCTGGAGTGACCCGGGAGGGGGTCAACGAAACACCATATATTTT. Its protein product is CAWSDPGGGQRNTIYF.

The chain combines TRBV7-9 with TRBJ1-2; 9 bases line up with TRBD1. The CDR3 spans 15 residues. Germline values: CDR1 SEHNR, CDR2 FQNEAQ (reference sequence). Germline trimming cut 4 bases from V and 7 bases from J; bases unmatched to any gene: 10. The CDR3 nucleotides read TGTGCCAGCAGCTCAGCCGGGACAGGGAAACCTGGCTACACCTTC. It translates to CASSSAGTGKPGYTF.

This chain connects TRBV20-1 to TRBJ1-4; tentative D call: TRBD1 (5 bases). CDR3 length: 15 amino acids. Germline CDR1 is DFQATT and CDR2 is SNEGSKA (reference sequence). Trimming shortened V by 3 bases and J by 4 bases, and 15 bases separated the two germline ends. As DNA, the CDR3 is TGCAGTGCTAGTGGGCAGGGACTTGGTAATGAAAAACTGTTTTTT. Amino acids: CSASGQGLGNEKLFF.

This chain connects TRBV5-1 to TRBJ1-3; tentative D call: TRBD1 (5 bases). The germline gives CDR1 SGHRS, CDR2 YFSETQ. V was pared by 4 bases and J by 4 bases, with 12 bases between. This CDR3 has 14 amino acids. CDR3 DNA sequence: TGCGCCAGCAGCCCCAGGGAACCAGGAAACACCATATATTTT. Residues: CASSPREPGNTIYF.